One sample yielded the 11 T cell receptor beta chains listed below, sequenced in a study of vaccination and CD4 T cells after COVID-19. The treatment was: approximately 10-day PBMC culture with coronavirus spike peptide pools or control peptides (ViraFEST assay). An Oncomine TCR Beta short-read assay was used to sequence the DNA from cultured CD4+ T cells. TCRdb re-derived calls from the PCR reads in MiXCR, one entry per CDR3 protein. The sample lists about 14,000 distinct CDR3 sequences; less than 65% were seen once. Their cognate antigens are unknown. Sequencing used CD4+ T cells from blood, cultured in vitro, obtained before SARS-CoV-2 vaccination. The receptors come from a human donor who had recovered from COVID-19.

J is TRBJ1-1 and V is TRBV29-1, with D tentatively TRBD1 (5 bases). Germline assignment: CDR1 SQVTM and CDR2 ANQGSEA. This CDR3 is built from 12 residues. V was clipped by 4 bases and J by 3 bases, with 9 bases between them. CDR3 region: CSVALGDTEAFF. The CDR3, as DNA: TGCAGCGTTGCCCTAGGGGACACTGAAGCTTTCTTT. The full variable domain, completed using reference TRBV29-1 and TRBJ1-1, is SAVISQKPSRDICQRGTSLTIQCQVDSQVTMMFWYRQQPGQSLTLIATANQGSEATYESGFVIDKFPISRPNLTFSTLTVSNMSPEDSSIYLCSVALGDTEAFFGQGTRLTVV.

The DNA for the CDR3 is TGCAGTGCTAGAAGGTCCGACAGCTATGGCTACACCTTC. It is translated as CSARRSDSYGYTF. This rearrangement joins TRBV20-1 to TRBJ1-2; tentative D call: TRBD1 (5 bases). The CDR3 is 13 amino acids. Germline V gives CDR1 DFQATT, CDR2 SNEGSKA (reference sequence). V lost 2 bases, J lost 4 bases, and 11 bases lay in between.

The chain is built from TRBV20-1 and TRBJ1-4; D possibly corresponds to TRBD1 (5 bases). CDR1 is DFQATT, CDR2 SNEGSKA, per germline (reference sequence). V was trimmed by 6 bases and J by 6 bases, leaving 14 bases between them. This CDR3 has 13 amino acids. Here the CDR3 DNA reads TGCAGTGCCCAACTCCAGGGTTATGAAAAACTGTTTTTT. This codes for CSAQLQGYEKLFF.

To note about this clonotype: The junction shows a germline mismatch at one end, possibly a read error. This chain links TRBV10-3 with TRBJ1-6; D ambiguous. Germline-derived CDR1 and CDR2 are ENHRY and SYGVKD. This CDR3 is built from 15 residues. The CDR3: CASSYRRSYNSPLHF. The CDR3 coding sequence is TGTGCCAGCAGTTATAGGCGCTCCTATAATTCACCCCTCCACTTT.

Concerning this clonotype: One end of the junction is discordant with germline, which a read error may explain. The chain has TRBV7-2 and TRBJ2-2, with D unresolved. The CDR3 contains 14 residues. Germline V gene sequence: CDR1 SGHTA, CDR2 FQGNSA. CDR3 loop: CASSQVSDGGELFF. In DNA, the CDR3 is TGCGCCAGCAGCCAAGTATCGGACGGCGGGGAGCTGTTTTTT.

This clonotype has a handful of counts. The rearrangement links TRBV7-3 to TRBJ1-2, with 9 bases lining up with TRBD1. CDR3 length: 13 residues. J was trimmed by 8 bases and V by 6 bases; bases with no gene match: 7. The germline gives CDR1 SGHTA, CDR2 FQGTGA. This CDR3 reads CASSTGQGSGYTF. The CDR3 nucleotides read TGTGCCAGCAGTACGGGACAGGGAAGCGGCTACACCTTC.

The chain links TRBV7-2 to TRBJ2-2; D is uncertain. The CDR3 totals 14 residues. Germline CDR1 and CDR2: SGHTA and FQGNSA. V shed 1 base and J shed 7 bases, with 10 bases lying between them. DNA of the CDR3: TGTGCCAGCAGCTTAGACCGTAGGTTCGGGGAGCTGTTTTTT. It codes for CASSLDRRFGELFF.

The J gene is TRBJ1-2, the V gene TRBV28; no reliable D call. The germline CDR1 and CDR2 sequences are MDHEN and SYDVKM. The CDR3 spans 12 residues. Trimming took 3 bases from V and 8 from J, leaving 10 bases between them. This CDR3 is CASSLKGRGYTF. CDR3 nucleotide sequence: TGTGCCAGCAGTTTGAAAGGGAGAGGCTACACCTTC.

This clonotype was picked up one time. The chain is built from TRBV20-1 and TRBJ1-1, with D hard to call. From germline, CDR1 is DFQATT and CDR2 SNEGSKA (reference sequence). The CDR3 runs to 13 residues. V dropped 1 base and J dropped 0 bases, with 6 bases sitting between them. The CDR3 DNA follows: TGCAGTGCTAGAGGGTCATTGAACACTGAAGCTTTCTTT. Its translation: CSARGSLNTEAFF.

The J gene is TRBJ1-1, the V gene TRBV6-5; D ambiguous. V was cut by 2 bases and J by 2 bases, with 9 bases left in between. The CDR3 totals 14 residues. Germline V gene lookup returns CDR1 MNHEY and CDR2 SVGAGI. CDR3 amino acids: CASSYVGRNTEAFF. Written as DNA, the CDR3 is TGTGCCAGCAGTTACGTAGGGAGAAACACTGAAGCTTTCTTT.

The CDR3 nucleotides read TGTGCCAGCAGCTCCGACCCGGGTTCGTGGAAAGCTTTCTTT. Its protein product is CASSSDPGSWKAFF. This rearrangement joins TRBV7-2 to TRBJ1-1; unclear D gene. Trimming took off 4 bases at V and 9 bases at J, with 18 bases between the two ends. Germline loops: CDR1 SGHTA, CDR2 FQGNSA. The CDR3 sequence is 14 residues long.